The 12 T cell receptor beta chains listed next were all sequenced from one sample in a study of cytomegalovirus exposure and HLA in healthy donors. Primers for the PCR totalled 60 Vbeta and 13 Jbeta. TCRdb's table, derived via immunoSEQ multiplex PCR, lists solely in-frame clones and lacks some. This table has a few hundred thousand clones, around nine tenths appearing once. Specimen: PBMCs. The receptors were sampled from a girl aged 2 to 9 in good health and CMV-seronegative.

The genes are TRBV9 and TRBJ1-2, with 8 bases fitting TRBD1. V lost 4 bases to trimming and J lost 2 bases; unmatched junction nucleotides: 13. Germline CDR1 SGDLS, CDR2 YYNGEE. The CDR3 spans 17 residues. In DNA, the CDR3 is TGTGCCAGCAGCCCTACGACAGGGGCTGCACTCAACTATGGCTACACCTTC. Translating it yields CASSPTTGAALNYGYTF.

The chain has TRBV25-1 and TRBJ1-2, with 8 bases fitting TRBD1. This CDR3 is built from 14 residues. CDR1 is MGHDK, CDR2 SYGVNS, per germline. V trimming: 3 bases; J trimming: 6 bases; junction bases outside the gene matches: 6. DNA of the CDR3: TGTGCCAGCAGTGAGCAGGACAGGGCTCATGGCTACACCTTC. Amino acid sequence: CASSEQDRAHGYTF.

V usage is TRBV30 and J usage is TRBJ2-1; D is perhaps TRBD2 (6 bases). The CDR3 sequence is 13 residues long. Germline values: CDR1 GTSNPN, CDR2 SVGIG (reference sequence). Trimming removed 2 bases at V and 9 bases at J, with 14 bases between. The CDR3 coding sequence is TGTGCCTGGAGTTTATCGATGGGGGGTGAGCAGTTCTTC. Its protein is CAWSLSMGGEQFF. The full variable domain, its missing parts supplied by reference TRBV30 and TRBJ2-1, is SQTIHQWPATLVQPVGSPLSLECTVEGTSNPNLYWYRQAAGRGLQLLFYSVGIGQISSEVPQNLSASRPQDRQFILSSKKLLLSDSGFYLCAWSLSMGGEQFFGPGTRLTVL.

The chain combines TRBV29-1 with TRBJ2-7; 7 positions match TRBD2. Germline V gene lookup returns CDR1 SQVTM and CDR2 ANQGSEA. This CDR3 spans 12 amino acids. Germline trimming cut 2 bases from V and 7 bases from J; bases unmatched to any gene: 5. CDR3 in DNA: TGCAGCGTTGAATGGCCAGCGGGGGAGCAGTACTTC. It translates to CSVEWPAGEQYF.

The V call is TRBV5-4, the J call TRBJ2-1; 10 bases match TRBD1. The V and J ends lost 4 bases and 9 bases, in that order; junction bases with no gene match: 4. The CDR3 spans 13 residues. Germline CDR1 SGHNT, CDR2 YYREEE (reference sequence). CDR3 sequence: CASSQTGGTEQFF. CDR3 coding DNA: TGTGCCAGCAGCCAGACAGGGGGCACTGAGCAGTTCTTC. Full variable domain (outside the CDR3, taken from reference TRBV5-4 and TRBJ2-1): ETGVTQSPTHLIKTRGQQVTLRCSSQSGHNTVSWYQQALGQGPQFIFQYYREEENGRGNFPPRFSGLQFPNYSSELNVNALELDDSALYLCASSQTGGTEQFFGPGTRLTVL.

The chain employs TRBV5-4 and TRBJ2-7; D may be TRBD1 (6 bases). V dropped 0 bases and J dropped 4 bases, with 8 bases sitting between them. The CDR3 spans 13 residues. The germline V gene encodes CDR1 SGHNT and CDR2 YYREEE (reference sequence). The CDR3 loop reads CASSLAGQYEQYF. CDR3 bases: TGTGCCAGCAGCTTGGCCGGACAGTACGAGCAGTACTTC.

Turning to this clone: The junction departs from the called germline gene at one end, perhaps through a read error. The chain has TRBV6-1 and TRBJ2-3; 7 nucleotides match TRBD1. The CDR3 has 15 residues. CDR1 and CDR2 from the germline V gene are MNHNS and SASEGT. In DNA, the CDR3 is TGTGCCAGCAGCGAAGCGAGGGGGCCCACAGATACGCAGTATTTT. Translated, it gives CASSEARGPTDTQYF.

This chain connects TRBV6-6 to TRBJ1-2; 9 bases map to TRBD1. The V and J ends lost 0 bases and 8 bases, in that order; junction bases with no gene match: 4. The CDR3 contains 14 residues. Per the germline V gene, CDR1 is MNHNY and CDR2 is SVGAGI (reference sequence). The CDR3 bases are TGTGCCAGCAGTTACTCCACAGGGGGCCGGGGCTACACCTTC. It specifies CASSYSTGGRGYTF.

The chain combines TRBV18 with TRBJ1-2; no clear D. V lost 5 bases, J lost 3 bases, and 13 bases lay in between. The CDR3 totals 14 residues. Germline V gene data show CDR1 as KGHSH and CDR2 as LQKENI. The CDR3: CASSVSLADYGYTF. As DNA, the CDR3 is TGTGCCAGCTCAGTCAGTCTCGCGGACTATGGCTACACCTTC.

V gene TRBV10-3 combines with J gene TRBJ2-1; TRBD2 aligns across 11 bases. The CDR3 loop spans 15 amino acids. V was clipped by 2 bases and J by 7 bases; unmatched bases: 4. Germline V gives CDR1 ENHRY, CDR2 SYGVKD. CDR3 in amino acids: CAISETSGSGNEQFF. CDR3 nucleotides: TGTGCCATCAGTGAGACTAGCGGGAGTGGGAATGAGCAGTTCTTC.

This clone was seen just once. The CDR3 nucleotides read TGTGCCAGCAGTGTTGGGGGGGTCGAGCAGTACTTC. This translates into CASSVGGVEQYF. The rearrangement joins TRBV25-1 to TRBJ2-7, with TRBD2 matching 7 bases. The CDR3 runs 12 residues. V was clipped by 4 bases and J by 6 bases; unmatched bases: 3. CDR1 and CDR2 from the germline V gene are MGHDK and SYGVNS.

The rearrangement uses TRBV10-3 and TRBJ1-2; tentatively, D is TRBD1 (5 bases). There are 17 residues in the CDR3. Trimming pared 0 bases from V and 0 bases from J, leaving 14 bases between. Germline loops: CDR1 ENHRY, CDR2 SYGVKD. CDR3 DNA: TGTGCCATCAGTGAGTCGGATGGGGCAGTACCTAACTATGGCTACACCTTC. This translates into CAISESDGAVPNYGYTF.